This TCR beta chain was recorded in a study of cytomegalovirus exposure and HLA in healthy donors. Both 60 Vbeta primers and 13 Jbeta primers went into the PCR. TCRdb's table, derived via immunoSEQ multiplex PCR, lists solely in-frame clones and lacks some. The data hold roughly 86,000 clones, with roughly 73% observed a single time. This clone turned up a few times. The material sequenced was PBMCs. This receptor was obtained from a man over 45 in good health and CMV-seropositive.

The CDR3 DNA reads TGTGCCAGCAGCCTGGGTTCAGGCTTCGGATCTGATCAGACCGCGCAGTATTTT. As protein: CASSLGSGFGSDQTAQYF. The V and J genes are TRBV9 and TRBJ2-3; D gene ambiguous. The CDR3 consists of 18 residues. The V gene lost 4 bases and the J gene lost 10 bases, with 31 bases spanning the gap. The germline V gene has CDR1 SGDLS and CDR2 YYNGEE.